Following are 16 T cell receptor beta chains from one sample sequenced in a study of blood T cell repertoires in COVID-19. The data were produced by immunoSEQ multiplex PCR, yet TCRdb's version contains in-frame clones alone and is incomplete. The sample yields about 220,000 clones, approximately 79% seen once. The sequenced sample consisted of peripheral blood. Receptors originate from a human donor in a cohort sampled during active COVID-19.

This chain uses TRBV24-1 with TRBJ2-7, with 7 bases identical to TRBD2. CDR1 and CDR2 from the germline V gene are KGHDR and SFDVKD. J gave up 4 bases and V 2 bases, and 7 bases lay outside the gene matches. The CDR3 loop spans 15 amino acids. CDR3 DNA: TGTGCCACCAGTGATTCTAAGACTAGCTCTTACGAGCAGTACTTC. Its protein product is CATSDSKTSSYEQYF.

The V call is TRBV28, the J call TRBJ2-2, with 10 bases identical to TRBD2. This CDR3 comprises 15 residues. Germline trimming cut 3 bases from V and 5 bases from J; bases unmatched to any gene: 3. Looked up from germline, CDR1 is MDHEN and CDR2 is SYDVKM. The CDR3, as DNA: TGTGCCAGCAGTTTTATTAGCGGGAGGACCGGGGAGCTGTTTTTT. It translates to CASSFISGRTGELFF.

CDR3 protein: CATSDLRGGGTGETQYF. CDR3 sequence (DNA): TGTGCCACCAGTGACCTACGAGGGGGAGGGACGGGAGAGACCCAGTACTTC. The chain has TRBV24-1 and TRBJ2-5; a possible D gene is TRBD2 (7 bases). The CDR3 loop spans 17 amino acids. Trimming shortened V by 4 bases and J by 4 bases, and 21 bases separated the two germline ends. Germline V gene lookup returns CDR1 KGHDR and CDR2 SFDVKD.

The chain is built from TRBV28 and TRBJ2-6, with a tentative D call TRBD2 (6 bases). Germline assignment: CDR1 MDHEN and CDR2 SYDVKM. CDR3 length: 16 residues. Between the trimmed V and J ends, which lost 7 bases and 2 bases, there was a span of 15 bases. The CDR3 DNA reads TGTGCCAGCATCCCGGGCGGGACTCCTGGGGCCAACGTCCTGACTTTC. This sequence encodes CASIPGGTPGANVLTF. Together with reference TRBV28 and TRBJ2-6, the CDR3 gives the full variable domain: DVKVTQSSRYLVKRTGEKVFLECVQDMDHENMFWYRQDPGLGLRLIYFSYDVKMKEKGDIPEGYSVSREKKERFSLILESASTNQTSMYLCASIPGGTPGANVLTFGAGSRLTVL.

CDR3 protein: CASSQEGGNYGYTF. DNA of the CDR3: TGCGCCAGCAGCCAAGAAGGAGGAAACTATGGCTACACCTTC. The rearrangement uses TRBV4-3 and TRBJ1-2; D not certain. This CDR3 has 14 residues. The V gene lost 0 bases and the J gene lost 2 bases, with 7 bases spanning the gap. Looked up from germline, CDR1 is LGHNA and CDR2 is YSLEER.

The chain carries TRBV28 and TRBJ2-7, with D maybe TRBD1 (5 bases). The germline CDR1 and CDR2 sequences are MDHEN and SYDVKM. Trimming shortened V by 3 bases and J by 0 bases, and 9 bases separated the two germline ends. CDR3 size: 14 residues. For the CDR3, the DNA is TGTGCCAGCAGTTTTGGCAGGGACTCCTACGAGCAGTACTTC. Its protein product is CASSFGRDSYEQYF.

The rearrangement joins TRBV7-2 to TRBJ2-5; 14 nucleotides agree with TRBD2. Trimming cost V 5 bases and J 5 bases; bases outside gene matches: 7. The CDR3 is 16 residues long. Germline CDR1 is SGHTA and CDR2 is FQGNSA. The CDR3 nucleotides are TGTGCCAGCAGCCCGGGACTAGCGGGAGTTATGGAGACCCAGTACTTC. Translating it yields CASSPGLAGVMETQYF.

This CDR3 reads CASSLVPGTQNTEAFF. Here the CDR3 DNA reads TGTGCCAGCAGCTTAGTCCCAGGGACACAGAACACTGAAGCTTTCTTT. The chain employs TRBV7-3 and TRBJ1-1; D is perhaps TRBD1 (6 bases). Germline CDR1 SGHTA, CDR2 FQGTGA. Between the trimmed V and J ends, which lost 2 bases and 1 base, there was a span of 14 bases. This CDR3 region has 16 residues. Supplemented by reference TRBV7-3 and TRBJ1-1, the full variable domain reads GAGVSQTPSNKVTEKGKYVELRCDPISGHTALYWYRQSLGQGPEFLIYFQGTGAADDSGLPNDRFFAVRPEGSVSTLKIQRTERGDSAVYLCASSLVPGTQNTEAFFGQGTRLTVV.

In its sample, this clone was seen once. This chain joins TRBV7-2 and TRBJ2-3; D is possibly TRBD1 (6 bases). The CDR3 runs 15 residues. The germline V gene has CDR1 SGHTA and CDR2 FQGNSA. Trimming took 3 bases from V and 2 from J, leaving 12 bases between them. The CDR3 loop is CASSFMGHPTDTQYF. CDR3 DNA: TGTGCCAGCAGCTTTATGGGACATCCCACAGATACGCAGTATTTT. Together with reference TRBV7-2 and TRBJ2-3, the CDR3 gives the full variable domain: GAGVSQSPSNKVTEKGKDVELRCDPISGHTALYWYRQSLGQGLEFLIYFQGNSAPDKSGLPSDRFSAERTGGSVSTLTIQRTQQEDSAVYLCASSFMGHPTDTQYFGPGTRLTVL.

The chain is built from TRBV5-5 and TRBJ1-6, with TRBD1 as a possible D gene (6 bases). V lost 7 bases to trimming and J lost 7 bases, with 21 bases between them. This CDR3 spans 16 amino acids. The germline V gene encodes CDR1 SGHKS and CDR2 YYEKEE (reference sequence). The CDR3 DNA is TGTGCCAGCGGGGCTAGGGAGGGACAAACAAATTCACCCCTCCACTTT. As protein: CASGAREGQTNSPLHF.

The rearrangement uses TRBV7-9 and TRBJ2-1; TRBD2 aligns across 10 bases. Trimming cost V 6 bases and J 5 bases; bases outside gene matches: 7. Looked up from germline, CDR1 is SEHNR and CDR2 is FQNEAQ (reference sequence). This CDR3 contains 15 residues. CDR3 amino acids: CASRAGTSANNEQFF. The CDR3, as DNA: TGTGCCAGCAGAGCCGGGACTAGCGCGAACAATGAGCAGTTCTTC.

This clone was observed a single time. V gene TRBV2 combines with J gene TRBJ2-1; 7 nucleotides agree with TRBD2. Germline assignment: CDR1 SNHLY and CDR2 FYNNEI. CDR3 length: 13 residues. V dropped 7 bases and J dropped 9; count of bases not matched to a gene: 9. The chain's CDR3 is CASKEGRAGEQFF. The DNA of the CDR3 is TGTGCCAGCAAGGAAGGGAGGGCTGGTGAGCAGTTCTTC.

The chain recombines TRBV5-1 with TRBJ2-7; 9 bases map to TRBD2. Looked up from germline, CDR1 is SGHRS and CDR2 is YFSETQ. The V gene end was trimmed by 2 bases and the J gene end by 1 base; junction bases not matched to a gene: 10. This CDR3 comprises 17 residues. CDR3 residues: CASSLTLRLAVSYEQYF. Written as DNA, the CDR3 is TGCGCCAGCAGCTTAACTCTCCGACTAGCGGTGTCCTACGAGCAGTACTTC.

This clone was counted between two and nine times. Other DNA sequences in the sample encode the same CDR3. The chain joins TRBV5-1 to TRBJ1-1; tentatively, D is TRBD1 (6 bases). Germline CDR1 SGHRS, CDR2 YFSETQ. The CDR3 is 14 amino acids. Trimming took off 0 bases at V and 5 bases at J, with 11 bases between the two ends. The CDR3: CASSLEGRGTEAFF. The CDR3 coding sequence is TGCGCCAGCAGCTTGGAGGGGAGGGGGACTGAAGCTTTCTTT.

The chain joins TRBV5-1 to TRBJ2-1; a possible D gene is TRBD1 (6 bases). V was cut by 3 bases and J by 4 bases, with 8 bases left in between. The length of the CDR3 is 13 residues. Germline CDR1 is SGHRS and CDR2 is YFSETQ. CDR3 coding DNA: TGCGCCAGCAGCTCTGGACAGTACAATGAGCAGTTCTTC. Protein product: CASSSGQYNEQFF.

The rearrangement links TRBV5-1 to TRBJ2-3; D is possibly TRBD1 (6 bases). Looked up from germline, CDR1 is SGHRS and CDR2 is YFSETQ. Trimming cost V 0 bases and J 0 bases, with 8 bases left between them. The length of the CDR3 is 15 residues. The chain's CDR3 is CASSLEGHSTDTQYF. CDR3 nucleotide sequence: TGCGCCAGCAGCTTGGAGGGACACAGCACAGATACGCAGTATTTT.